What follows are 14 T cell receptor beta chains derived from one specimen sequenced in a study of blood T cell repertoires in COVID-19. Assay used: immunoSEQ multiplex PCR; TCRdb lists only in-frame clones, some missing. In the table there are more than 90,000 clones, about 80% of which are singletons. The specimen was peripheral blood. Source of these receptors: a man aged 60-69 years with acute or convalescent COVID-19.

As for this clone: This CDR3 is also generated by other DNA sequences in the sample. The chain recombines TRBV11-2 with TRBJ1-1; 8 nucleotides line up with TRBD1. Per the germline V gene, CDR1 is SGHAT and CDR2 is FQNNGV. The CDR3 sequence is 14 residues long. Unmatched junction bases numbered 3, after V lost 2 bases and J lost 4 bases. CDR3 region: CASSLTGGRTEAFF. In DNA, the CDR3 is TGTGCCAGCAGCTTAACAGGGGGACGCACTGAAGCTTTCTTT.

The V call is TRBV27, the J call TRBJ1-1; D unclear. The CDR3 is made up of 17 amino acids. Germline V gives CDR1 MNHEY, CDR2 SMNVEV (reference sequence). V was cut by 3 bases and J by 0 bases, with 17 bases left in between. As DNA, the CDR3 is TGTGCCAGCAGTTTTTCTTTCAACCGGGGTATGAACACTGAAGCTTTCTTT. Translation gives CASSFSFNRGMNTEAFF.

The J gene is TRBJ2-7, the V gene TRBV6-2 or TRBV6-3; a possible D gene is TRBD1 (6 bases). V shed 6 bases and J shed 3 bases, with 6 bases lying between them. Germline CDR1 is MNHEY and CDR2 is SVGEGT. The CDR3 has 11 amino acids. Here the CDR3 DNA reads TGTGCCAGCAGCAGGGGCTACGAGCAGTACGTC. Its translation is CASSRGYEQYV.

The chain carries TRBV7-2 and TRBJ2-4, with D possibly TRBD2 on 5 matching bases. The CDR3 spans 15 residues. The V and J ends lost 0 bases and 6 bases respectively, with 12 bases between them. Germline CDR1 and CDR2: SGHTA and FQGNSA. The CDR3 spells CASSLAYPGVNIQYF. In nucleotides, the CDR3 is TGTGCCAGCAGCTTAGCGTATCCCGGGGTAAACATTCAGTACTTC.

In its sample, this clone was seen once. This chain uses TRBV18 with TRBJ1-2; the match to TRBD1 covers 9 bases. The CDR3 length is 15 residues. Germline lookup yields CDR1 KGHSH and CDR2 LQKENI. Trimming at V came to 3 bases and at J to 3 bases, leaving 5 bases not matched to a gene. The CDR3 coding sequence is TGTGCCAGCTCACCGAGACAGGGGGGAGACTATGGCTACACCTTC. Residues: CASSPRQGGDYGYTF.

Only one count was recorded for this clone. In DNA form, the CDR3 reads TGTGCCATCAGCGGGACAGATAATCAGCCCCAGCATTTT. Translating gives CAISGTDNQPQHF. V gene TRBV10-3 combines with J gene TRBJ1-5; 7 nucleotides align to TRBD1. With 6 bases clipped from V and 4 bases from J, the junction kept 3 bases outside the gene matches. Germline-derived CDR1 and CDR2 are ENHRY and SYGVKD. This CDR3 region has 13 residues.

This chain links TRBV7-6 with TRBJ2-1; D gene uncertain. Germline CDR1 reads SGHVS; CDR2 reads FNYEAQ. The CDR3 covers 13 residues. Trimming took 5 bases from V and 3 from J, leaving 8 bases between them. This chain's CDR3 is CASSTELYNEQFF. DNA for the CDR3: TGTGCCAGCAGCACAGAACTCTACAATGAGCAGTTCTTC.

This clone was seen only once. For the CDR3, the DNA is TGTGCCAGCAGCCTCCACCTAATGGAGCCCCAAGGCTACACCTTC. It codes for CASSLHLMEPQGYTF. The V gene is TRBV14, the J gene TRBJ1-2; D call uncertain. There are 15 residues in the CDR3. Germline V gene sequence: CDR1 SGHDN, CDR2 FVKESK. V was trimmed by 4 bases and J by 8 bases, leaving 20 bases between them.

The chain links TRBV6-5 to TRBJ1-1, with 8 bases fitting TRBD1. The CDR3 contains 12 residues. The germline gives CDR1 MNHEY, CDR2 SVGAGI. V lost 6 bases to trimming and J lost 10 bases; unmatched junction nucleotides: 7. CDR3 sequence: CASSPGGLGAFF. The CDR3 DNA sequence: TGTGCCAGCAGCCCAGGGGGCCTGGGAGCTTTCTTT.

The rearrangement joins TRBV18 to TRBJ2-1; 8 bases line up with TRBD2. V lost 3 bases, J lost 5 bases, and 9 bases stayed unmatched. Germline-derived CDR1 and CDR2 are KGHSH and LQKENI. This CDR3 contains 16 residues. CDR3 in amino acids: CASSPPSGGSHNEQFF. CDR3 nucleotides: TGTGCCAGCTCACCTCCGAGCGGGGGTTCTCACAATGAGCAGTTCTTC.

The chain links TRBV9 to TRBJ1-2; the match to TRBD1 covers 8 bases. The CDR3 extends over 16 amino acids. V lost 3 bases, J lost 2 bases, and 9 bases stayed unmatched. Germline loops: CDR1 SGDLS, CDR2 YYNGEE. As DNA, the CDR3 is TGTGCCAGCAGCGACCCAGGGGGCTTGGGGAACTATGGCTACACCTTC. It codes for CASSDPGGLGNYGYTF. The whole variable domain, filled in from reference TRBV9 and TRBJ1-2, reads DSGVTQTPKHLITATGQRVTLRCSPRSGDLSVYWYQQSLDQGLQFLIQYYNGEERAKGNILERFSAQQFPDLHSELNLSSLELGDSALYFCASSDPGGLGNYGYTFGSGTRLTVV.

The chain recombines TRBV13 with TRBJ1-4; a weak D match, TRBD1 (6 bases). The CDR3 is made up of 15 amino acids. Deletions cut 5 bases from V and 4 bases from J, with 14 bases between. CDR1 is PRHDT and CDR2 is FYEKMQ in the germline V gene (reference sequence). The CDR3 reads CASSPWTALNEKLFF. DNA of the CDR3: TGTGCCAGCAGCCCCTGGACAGCCCTTAATGAAAAACTGTTTTTT.

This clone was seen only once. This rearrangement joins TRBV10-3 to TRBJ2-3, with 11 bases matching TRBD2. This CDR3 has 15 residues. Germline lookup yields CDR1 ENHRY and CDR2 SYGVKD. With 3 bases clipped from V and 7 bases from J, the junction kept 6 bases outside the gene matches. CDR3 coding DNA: TGTGCCATCAGTGACTCCACTAGCGGGAGAAATACGCAGTATTTT. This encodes CAISDSTSGRNTQYF.

The CDR3 coding sequence is TGTGCCACCCTGGGGAGCATGAACACTGAAGCTTTCTTT. Its protein product is CATLGSMNTEAFF. The chain combines TRBV18 with TRBJ1-1; D is ambiguous. V was trimmed by 10 bases and J by 0 bases, leaving 12 bases between them. The V gene's germline CDR1 is KGHSH and CDR2 LQKENI. This CDR3 comprises 13 residues.